Given below is one T cell receptor beta chain in context. The sample comes from a study of blood T cell repertoires in COVID-19. Study-level information: Sites in the United States, Italy and Spain provided acute and convalescent COVID-19 samples. In each case, the material was cDNA or gDNA derived from T cells, B-cell-depleted T cells, or PBMCs.

Under the authors' procedure: Estimated nucleated cell counts came from reference gene primer amplification. Generated by immunoSEQ multiplex PCR, the TCRdb table keeps only in-frame clones and is missing some. Clone size and V and J calls were adopted from that table, with D and trimming inferred from the DNA. The sample records 150,000 or so clones, roughly 83% being singletons. Donors in Cohort 3 counted as recovered after two negative PCRs, clearance, or symptom resolution. This TCR came from a woman aged 60-75 years who had recovered from COVID-19. Material: PBMCs or T cells enriched from blood (not recorded which).

CDR3: CASSLFGGGGADTQYF. Here the CDR3 DNA reads TGTGCCAGCAGCTTATTTGGCGGGGGAGGCGCAGATACGCAGTATTTT. The V call is TRBV7-6, the J call TRBJ2-3; 7 bases align to TRBD2. J gave up 4 bases and V 2 bases, and 9 bases lay outside the gene matches. This CDR3 comprises 16 residues. Looked up from germline, CDR1 is SGHVS and CDR2 is FNYEAQ.